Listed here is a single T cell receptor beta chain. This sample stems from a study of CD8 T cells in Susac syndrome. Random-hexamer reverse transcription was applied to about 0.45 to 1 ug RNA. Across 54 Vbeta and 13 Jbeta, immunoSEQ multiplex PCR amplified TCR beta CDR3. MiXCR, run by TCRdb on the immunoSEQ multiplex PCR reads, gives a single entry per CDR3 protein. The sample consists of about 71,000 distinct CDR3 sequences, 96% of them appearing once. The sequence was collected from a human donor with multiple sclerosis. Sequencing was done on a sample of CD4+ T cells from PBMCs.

In DNA, the CDR3 is TGTGCCAGCAGCAAAGGACAGGCCACGGAGACCCAGTACTTC. Amino acid sequence: CASSKGQATETQYF. The rearrangement uses TRBV14 and TRBJ2-5; 7 nucleotides align to TRBD1. The CDR3 totals 14 residues. Germline assignment: CDR1 SGHDN and CDR2 FVKESK. V dropped 5 bases and J dropped 5; count of bases not matched to a gene: 8.